The rows below give T cell receptor beta chains drawn from one sample of a study of shared clonotypes between healthy human individuals. Only in-frame clones appear in the TCRdb table, and some are missing; sequencing was by immunoSEQ multiplex PCR. The sample records around 2.5 million clones, roughly 93% being singletons. Input material: naive CD4+ T cells from PBMCs. Source of these receptors: a man aged 18 to 29 in good health. Some clones in this sample may be carry-over from other donors' samples. Both conserved end residues are part of each CDR3. Each record gives: J gene, D gene, V gene, clone size, CDR3 protein, CDR3 DNA. D genes are given only for firm matches. Not every row has a clone size; where given, it reads once, few, many or a size class.

TRBJ2-1 | - | TRBV7-3 | - | CASSFGYNEQFF | TGTGCCAGCAGCTTCGGGTACAATGAGCAGTTCTTC
TRBJ1-2 | - | TRBV6-1 | few | CASSEGARGWGYTF | TGTGCCAGCAGTGAAGGCGCTCGGGGCTGGGGCTACACCTTC
TRBJ1-3 | - | TRBV11-2 | - | CASSLRIRNSDTIYF | TGTGCCAGCAGCTTAAGGATACGCAACTCGGACACCATATATTTT
TRBJ1-6 | - | TRBV6-1 | - | CASSDRVSPLHF | TGTGCCAGCAGTGACAGGGTTTCACCCCTCCACTTT
TRBJ1-1 | - | TRBV10-1 | - | CASSEPPWAGEAFF | TGCGCCAGCAGTGAGCCGCCTTGGGCAGGCGAAGCTTTCTTT
TRBJ1-4 | - | TRBV11-2 | - | CASSLQGNEKLFF | TGTGCCAGCAGCCTACAGGGTAATGAAAAACTGTTTTTT
TRBJ1-3 | - | TRBV5-1 | few | CATRDTLAGNTIYF | TGCGCCACCCGAGATACGCTTGCTGGAAACACCATATATTTT
TRBJ2-3 | - | TRBV25-1 | once | CASSPISTDTQYF | TGTGCCAGTAGTCCCATAAGCACAGATACGCAGTATTTT
TRBJ2-2 | - | TRBV9 | - | CASSVDLQVGELFF | TGTGCCAGCAGCGTCGACCTACAGGTCGGGGAGCTGTTTTTT
TRBJ2-1 | - | TRBV2 | - | CASSQGNNEQFF | TGTGCCAGCTCGCAGGGTAACAATGAGCAGTTCTTC
TRBJ2-5 | TRBD2 | TRBV4-2 | - | CASSQNPGLAREETQYF | TGTGCCAGCAGCCAAAATCCGGGACTAGCGAGAGAAGAGACCCAGTACTTC
TRBJ2-7 | - | TRBV5-1 | - | CASSLTADGGAYEQYF | TGCGCCAGCAGCTTGACCGCCGATGGCGGGGCCTACGAGCAGTACTTC
TRBJ2-7 | TRBD2 | TRBV11-2 | - | CASSLVTSGSYEQYF | TGTGCCAGCAGCTTAGTTACTAGCGGGAGCTACGAGCAGTACTTC
TRBJ2-7 | TRBD1 | TRBV5-1 | - | CASSSTGGYEQYF | TGCGCCAGCAGCTCGACAGGGGGCTACGAGCAGTACTTC
TRBJ2-2 | - | TRBV5-1 | - | CASSLDGNTGELFF | TGCGCCAGCAGCTTGGATGGAAACACCGGGGAGCTGTTTTTT
TRBJ2-1 | - | TRBV7-8 | - | CASSLEQAVEQFF | TGTGCCAGCAGCTTAGAACAGGCCGTTGAGCAGTTCTTC
TRBJ1-5 | TRBD1 | TRBV15 | - | CATSREGTGIQPQHF | TGTGCCACCAGCAGAGAGGGGACAGGGATCCAGCCCCAGCATTTT
TRBJ2-3 | TRBD2 | TRBV7-2 | once | CASSLGLTSGMIDTQYF | TGTGCCAGCAGCTTAGGCTTGACTAGCGGGATGATAGATACGCAGTATTTT
TRBJ1-5 | - | TRBV6-1 | few | CASRDSSNQPQHF | TGTGCCAGCAGAGATAGTAGCAATCAGCCCCAGCATTTT
TRBJ2-7 | - | TRBV28 | - | CASSLLSSYEQYF | TGTGCCAGCAGTTTGCTCAGCTCCTACGAGCAGTACTTC
TRBJ2-2 | - | TRBV19 | - | CASTSSTSNTGELFF | TGTGCCAGTACCTCCTCAACCTCGAACACCGGGGAGCTGTTTTTT
TRBJ2-2 | - | TRBV7-6 | - | CASSLGGDKNTGELFF | TGTGCCAGCAGCTTAGGAGGGGACAAGAACACCGGGGAGCTGTTTTTT
TRBJ2-1 | TRBD2 | TRBV7-7 | - | CASSSGRGGNEQFF | TGTGCCAGCAGCTCGGGACGGGGAGGGAATGAGCAGTTCTTC
TRBJ2-7 | TRBD2 | TRBV5-4 | - | CASSSRLAGDYEQYF | TGTGCCAGCAGTTCTCGACTAGCGGGAGACTACGAGCAGTACTTC
TRBJ1-1 | TRBD1 | TRBV6-6 | - | CASSSGQGAGPGEAFF | TGTGCCAGCAGTTCGGGACAGGGCGCCGGCCCAGGTGAAGCTTTCTTT
TRBJ2-7 | - | TRBV20-1 | - | CSARRVDEQYF | TGCAGTGCTAGGAGGGTCGACGAGCAGTACTTC
TRBJ1-5 | - | TRBV30 | few | CAWSVHGLGNQPQHF | TGTGCCTGGAGTGTACACGGGTTGGGCAATCAGCCCCAGCATTTT
TRBJ2-3 | - | TRBV27 | - | CASSRFGGVGSTDTGTQYF | TGTGCCAGCAGTAGGTTTGGCGGGGTGGGGTCCACAGATACGGGTACGCAGTATTTT
TRBJ1-2 | TRBD1 | TRBV7-3 | - | CASSSAGGAGYTF | TGTGCCAGCAGCTCCGCAGGGGGCGCGGGCTACACCTTC
TRBJ2-3 | TRBD2 | TRBV5-1 | - | CASSPRTRTGDTQYF | TGCGCCAGCAGCCCTAGGACTAGAACTGGAGATACGCAGTATTTT
TRBJ1-3 | - | TRBV29-1 | few | CSVEGYSGNTIYF | TGCAGCGTTGAAGGGTACTCTGGAAACACCATATATTTT
TRBJ1-2 | TRBD1 | TRBV5-4 | - | CASSLALGDSYGYTF | TGTGCCAGCAGCTTGGCCCTCGGGGACAGCTATGGCTACACCTTC
TRBJ1-2 | - | TRBV27 | - | CASSLTGTPNYGYTF | TGTGCCAGCAGTTTAACCGGGACACCTAACTATGGCTACACCTTC
TRBJ2-1 | - | TRBV7-2 | - | CASSLAATRIQVDNEQFF | TGTGCCAGCAGCTTAGCCGCCACTCGCATACAGGTCGACAATGAGCAGTTCTTC
TRBJ1-4 | TRBD1 | TRBV11-2 | few | CASSLGRTGLTTNEKLFF | TGTGCCAGCAGCTTAGGAAGGACAGGACTTACAACTAATGAAAAACTGTTTTTT
TRBJ2-3 | TRBD2 | TRBV5-1 | - | CASSLGTSGISTDTQYF | TGCGCCAGCAGCTTGGGGACTAGCGGGATCAGCACAGATACGCAGTATTTT
TRBJ2-3 | TRBD1 | TRBV7-9 | - | CASSPTGSEDTQYF | TGTGCCAGCAGCCCGACAGGGTCGGAAGATACGCAGTATTTT
TRBJ1-5 | - | TRBV6-1 | few | CASSERAAPQHF | TGTGCCAGCAGTGAAAGGGCAGCGCCCCAGCATTTT
TRBJ2-1 | - | TRBV7-3 | - | CASSPQQGDEQFF | TGTGCCAGCAGCCCGCAACAGGGCGATGAGCAGTTCTTC
TRBJ1-1 | TRBD1 | TRBV9 | - | CASSPTGGHTEAFF | TGTGCCAGCAGCCCAACAGGGGGCCATACTGAAGCTTTCTTT
TRBJ1-5 | - | TRBV28 | - | CASSLNGAGNQPQHF | TGTGCCAGCAGTCTAAACGGGGCTGGCAATCAGCCCCAGCATTTT
TRBJ1-3 | - | TRBV19 | - | CASSLSQISGNTIYF | TGTGCCAGTAGTCTCTCGCAAATTTCTGGAAACACCATATATTTT
TRBJ1-4 | - | TRBV27 | - | CASRGGYEKLFF | TGTGCCAGCAGGGGGGGATATGAAAAACTGTTTTTT
TRBJ2-1 | TRBD1 | TRBV7-9 | - | CASSLGQGYNEQFF | TGTGCCAGCAGCTTAGGACAGGGGTACAATGAGCAGTTCTTC
TRBJ2-5 | TRBD1 | TRBV28 | - | CASSSWTGRQETQYF | TGTGCCAGCAGTTCCTGGACAGGGAGGCAAGAGACCCAGTACTTC
TRBJ2-1 | TRBD2 | TRBV18 | - | CASSPIEGLFQNEQFF | TGTGCCAGCTCACCCATTGAGGGACTATTTCAGAATGAGCAGTTCTTC
TRBJ1-2 | - | TRBV4-3 | - | CASSQLSGTYGYTF | TGCGCCAGCAGCCAGCTGTCCGGGACGTATGGCTACACCTTC
TRBJ1-1 | - | TRBV5-6 | once | CASSLVGGDLNTEAFF | TGTGCCAGCAGCTTGGTCGGGGGAGACTTGAACACTGAAGCTTTCTTT
TRBJ2-7 | - | TRBV7-3 | - | CASSSGAYYEQYF | TGTGCCAGCAGCTCCGGAGCTTACTACGAGCAGTACTTC
TRBJ2-7 | TRBD2 | TRBV4-3 | - | CASSHNLAGVDYEQYF | TGCGCCAGCAGCCACAACTTAGCGGGAGTCGACTACGAGCAGTACTTC
TRBJ2-7 | - | TRBV6-5 | - | CASRTRSSSYEQYF | TGTGCCAGCAGGACTCGATCGAGCTCCTACGAGCAGTACTTC
TRBJ2-2 | - | TRBV5-1 | - | CASSLAPGGASGELFF | TGCGCCAGCAGCTTGGCCCCTGGGGGCGCTTCCGGGGAGCTGTTTTTT
TRBJ2-5 | - | TRBV6-6 | - | CASSYVHQGDSGPEYF | TGTGCCAGCAGTTACGTTCATCAGGGGGATAGCGGTCCGGAGTACTTC
TRBJ2-1 | - | TRBV7-3 | - | CASSLKSGGNEQFF | TGTGCCAGCAGCTTAAAATCCGGGGGCAATGAGCAGTTCTTC
TRBJ1-2 | - | TRBV5-4 | - | CASSLASGTSNYGYTF | TGTGCCAGCAGCTTGGCTTCCGGGACCTCAAACTATGGCTACACCTTC
TRBJ2-7 | TRBD2 | TRBV19 | - | CASSIDPRLATYEQYF | TGTGCCAGTAGTATAGATCCCCGACTAGCTACCTACGAGCAGTACTTC
TRBJ2-1 | - | TRBV5-6 | - | CASSLAGTQSYNEQFF | TGTGCCAGCAGCTTGGCCGGGACACAATCCTACAATGAGCAGTTCTTC
TRBJ2-5 | TRBD2 | TRBV5-5 | - | CASSSRASGRQETQYF | TGTGCCAGCAGCAGCCGGGCTAGCGGGAGGCAAGAGACCCAGTACTTC
TRBJ2-7 | TRBD1 | TRBV5-1 | - | CASSQTGSVLFEQYF | TGCGCCAGCAGCCAGACAGGGTCCGTACTCTTTGAGCAGTACTTC